This paragraph covers one TCR beta chain sequence. Antigen: not known. This specimen comes from a study of CD8 T cells in ankylosing spondylitis. V was clipped by 1 base and J by 3 bases, with 10 bases between them. Germline V gives CDR1 DFQATT, CDR2 SNEGSKA (reference sequence). The length of the CDR3 is 14 residues. General study findings and limits: Within ankylosing spondylitis blood, a TCR beta motif made up of eight or nine highly homologous variants appeared to be characteristic.

TCRdb processed the 5' RACE reads anew with MiXCR; each CDR3 protein has one entry. The sample contains about 800,000 distinct CDR3 sequences, approximately 12% of which appear only once. This rearrangement joins TRBV20-1 to TRBJ1-3; D unresolved. The sequenced sample consisted of blood, either unsorted or a sorted T cell fraction (not recorded which). The source is a male donor with ankylosing spondylitis. The CDR3 region has the DNA TGCAGTGCTAGAGTCCTGACGGGTGGAAACACCATATATTTT. Amino acids: CSARVLTGGNTIYF.